These 31 T cell receptor beta chains originate from one sample sequenced in a study of T-cell reconstitution after alpha-beta-depleted transplantation in children. Unique molecular identifiers were used to barcode this TCRbeta library. In TCRdb, the PCR reads were re-called with MiXCR into one record per CDR3 protein. The repertoire has around 370,000 distinct CDR3 sequences, roughly 17% of them found once; the top ten carry about 41%. The specimen was PBMCs, mostly from graft donor cells, collected 360 days after TCRalphabeta/CD19-depleted stem cell transplant. The source is a male patient aged 2 to 9 who had a stem cell transplant for acute lymphoblastic leukemia, so the T cells may come from the graft donor.

The chain is built from TRBV7-8 and TRBJ2-5; TRBD1 agrees at 11 bases. V gave up 3 bases and J gave up 5 bases; unmatched junction bases: 8. Germline V gene lookup returns CDR1 SGHVS and CDR2 FQNEAQ. The CDR3 runs to 16 residues. Written as DNA, the CDR3 is TGTGCCAGCAGCTTGGTCTGGACAGGGGGCGCGGAGACCCAGTACTTC. Encoded protein: CASSLVWTGGAETQYF.

This clonotype was recorded at least ten times. This chain uses TRBV29-1 with TRBJ2-1; possibly TRBD2 for D (6 bases). Trimming stripped 4 bases from V and 4 bases from J, with 17 bases between. Germline V lookup: CDR1 SQVTM, CDR2 ANQGSEA. CDR3 length equals 15 residues. CDR3 sequence: CSVVTVSSEYNEQFF. The CDR3, as DNA: TGCAGCGTTGTGACCGTGTCTAGCGAGTACAATGAGCAGTTCTTC.

This clonotype was recorded at least ten times. The gene calls are TRBV11-1 and TRBJ2-4; D not resolved. CDR3 size: 13 residues. Looked up from germline, CDR1 is SGHAT and CDR2 is FQDESV (reference sequence). The germline V and J ends were trimmed by 1 base and 8 bases, with 9 bases remaining between them. CDR3 in amino acids: CASSLGVRDIQYF. The DNA of the CDR3 is TGTGCCAGCAGCTTAGGAGTTAGAGACATTCAGTACTTC.

This clonotype was seen only a few times. The chain carries TRBV11-2 and TRBJ2-5, with TRBD2 as a possible D gene (5 bases). The CDR3 spans 14 residues. The V gene lost 5 bases and the J gene lost 2 bases, with 12 bases spanning the gap. Germline V CDR1 and CDR2: SGHAT, FQNNGV. The CDR3 spells CASSVGILQETQYF. As DNA, the CDR3 is TGTGCCAGCAGCGTCGGGATTCTACAAGAGACCCAGTACTTC. The full variable domain, its missing parts supplied by reference TRBV11-2 and TRBJ2-5, is EAGVAQSPRYKIIEKRQSVAFWCNPISGHATLYWYQQILGQGPKLLIQFQNNGVVDDSQLPKDRFSAERLKGVDSTLKIQPAKLEDSAVYLCASSVGILQETQYFGPGTRLLVL.

The chain carries TRBV27 and TRBJ2-7, with D possibly called TRBD1 or TRBD2 (5 bases each). The V gene's germline CDR1 is MNHEY and CDR2 SMNVEV (reference sequence). V was shortened by 6 bases and J by 2 bases, with 23 bases between the two germline ends. The CDR3 consists of 17 residues. The CDR3, as DNA: TGTGCCAGCAGGATGAGGTCGGCTCGGGGCCTCCCCTACGAGCAGTACTTC. Its protein product is CASRMRSARGLPYEQYF.

Turning to this clonotype: Compared with germline, one end of the junction differs, possibly owing to a read error. The chain uses TRBV10-3 and TRBJ2-1, with 8 bases matching TRBD1. Germline V gene data show CDR1 as ENHRY and CDR2 as SYGVKD. The CDR3 loop spans 14 amino acids. The chain's CDR3 is CAISRTGSFNEQFF. The CDR3 DNA is TGTGCCATATCCCGGACAGGGTCCTTCAATGAGCAGTTCTTC.

The V and J genes are TRBV7-8 and TRBJ2-7; 10 positions match TRBD1. CDR3 length equals 14 residues. Per the germline V gene, CDR1 is SGHVS and CDR2 is FQNEAQ. V was clipped by 3 bases and J by 3 bases; unmatched bases: 2. In DNA, the CDR3 is TGTGCCAGCAGCTTGGGACAGGGGTACTACGAGCAGTACTTC. This translates into CASSLGQGYYEQYF.

The CDR3 region is CASTLGGGEGARETQYF. DNA for the CDR3: TGTGCCAGCACCCTCGGGGGGGGAGAGGGGGCACGGGAGACCCAGTACTTC. V gene TRBV28 combines with J gene TRBJ2-5; TRBD2 might be the D (8 bases). CDR1 is MDHEN and CDR2 is SYDVKM in the germline V gene. CDR3 length: 17 residues. The V gene lost 7 bases and the J gene lost 5 bases, with 26 bases spanning the gap.

V is TRBV11-2 and J is TRBJ2-1, with 12 bases fitting TRBD2. The CDR3 covers 18 residues. The junction had 10 bases not matched to a gene; V was cut back by 4 bases and J by 3 bases. In germline, CDR1 is SGHAT, CDR2 FQNNGV. The CDR3 DNA reads TGTGCCAGCAGCTCCGCTAGCGGGAGGGCCCAAAACTACAATGAGCAGTTCTTC. This sequence encodes CASSSASGRAQNYNEQFF. Full variable domain (missing parts from reference TRBV11-2 and TRBJ2-1): EAGVAQSPRYKIIEKRQSVAFWCNPISGHATLYWYQQILGQGPKLLIQFQNNGVVDDSQLPKDRFSAERLKGVDSTLKIQPAKLEDSAVYLCASSSASGRAQNYNEQFFGPGTRLTVL.

The table lists this clonotype with a few counts. J is TRBJ2-1 and V is TRBV12-3 or TRBV12-4, with 10 nucleotides matching TRBD2. This CDR3 is built from 14 residues. With 3 bases clipped from V and 6 bases from J, the junction kept 2 bases outside the gene matches. The CDR3 sequence is CASSFGTSVNEQFF. The DNA for the CDR3 is TGTGCCAGCAGTTTCGGGACTAGCGTCAATGAGCAGTTCTTC.

The chain uses TRBV29-1 and TRBJ2-7, with D perhaps TRBD1 or TRBD2 (5 bases each). This CDR3 has 16 amino acids. V was clipped by 4 bases and J by 3 bases, with 22 bases between them. Germline V gene data show CDR1 as SQVTM and CDR2 as ANQGSEA. CDR3 DNA: TGCAGCGTTGTCGGCGACGCCCCGGGACGAGTCTACGAGCAGTACTTC. Translating it yields CSVVGDAPGRVYEQYF.

This clonotype was seen at least ten times. V usage is TRBV10-3 and J usage is TRBJ2-3; D is uncertain. Trimming stripped 3 bases from V and 2 bases from J, with 6 bases between. The CDR3 length is 13 residues. Germline CDR1 ENHRY, CDR2 SYGVKD. CDR3 sequence reads: CAISDSVTDTQYF. DNA for the CDR3: TGTGCCATCAGTGACTCTGTCACAGATACGCAGTATTTT.

This clonotype was seen more than once but under ten times. The rearrangement links TRBV15 to TRBJ1-1; D is unresolved. V lost 7 bases and J lost 0, with 12 bases in between. Germline V gene sequence: CDR1 LNHNV, CDR2 YYDKDF (reference sequence). The CDR3 runs 14 residues. The CDR3 region has the DNA TGTGCCACCAACCTTCTGGGGTTGAACACTGAAGCTTTCTTT. Translation gives CATNLLGLNTEAFF.

The chain uses TRBV10-3 and TRBJ2-1; 10 bases agree with TRBD2. V lost 6 bases, J lost 6 bases, and 5 bases stayed unmatched. This CDR3 region has 14 residues. Per germline, CDR1 ENHRY and CDR2 SYGVKD. The CDR3 spells CAIREREGPNEQFF. CDR3 DNA sequence: TGTGCCATCAGGGAGCGGGAGGGCCCCAATGAGCAGTTCTTC.

This clonotype was recorded a few times. The chain combines TRBV12-3 or TRBV12-4 with TRBJ2-6; tentative D call: TRBD2 (6 bases). Trimming took off 6 bases at V and 2 bases at J, with 8 bases between the two ends. The CDR3 sequence is 14 residues long. The CDR3 sequence is CASRWGAGANVLTF. CDR3 nucleotide sequence: TGTGCCAGCAGATGGGGGGCTGGGGCCAACGTCCTGACTTTC.

Only a few counts were recorded for this clonotype. This chain links TRBV7-3 with TRBJ2-1, with TRBD2 matching over 14 bases. The CDR3 length is 21 residues. V lost 0 bases and J lost 10; bases outside the gene matches: 20. CDR1 is SGHTA, CDR2 FQGTGA, per germline. CDR3 loop: CASSLTGLGTSGSVVPVEQFF. The CDR3 DNA reads TGTGCCAGCAGCTTAACGGGACTGGGGACTAGCGGGAGTGTAGTTCCAGTGGAGCAGTTCTTC.

CDR3: CATSDPGSGYNEQFF. The CDR3 DNA reads TGTGCCACCAGTGATCCGGGGTCTGGTTACAATGAGCAGTTCTTC. This rearrangement joins TRBV24-1 to TRBJ2-1; TRBD2 might be the D (5 bases). In germline, CDR1 is KGHDR, CDR2 SFDVKD. The CDR3 has 15 amino acids. Trimming took off 3 bases at V and 4 bases at J, with 12 bases between the two ends.

This clonotype was seen repeatedly, ten times or more. CDR3 coding DNA: TGTGCCAGCAGCTCTAGCGGGGGGGTGTACAATGAGCAGTTCTTC. It yields the protein CASSSSGGVYNEQFF. This chain links TRBV7-2 with TRBJ2-1; 12 nucleotides agree with TRBD2. There are 15 residues in the CDR3. The germline V gene encodes CDR1 SGHTA and CDR2 FQGNSA. Trimming at V came to 4 bases and at J to 4 bases, leaving 2 bases not matched to a gene.

This clonotype has only a few counts. The chain links TRBV9 to TRBJ2-2; 10 bases align to TRBD2. This CDR3 is built from 15 residues. The germline gives CDR1 SGDLS, CDR2 YYNGEE. Trimming removed 0 bases from V and 6 bases from J; junction bases left unmatched: 2. CDR3 DNA sequence: TGTGCCAGCAGCGTAGCTAGCGGGAGATCCGGGGAGCTGTTTTTT. It is translated as CASSVASGRSGELFF. The full variable domain, completed using reference TRBV9 and TRBJ2-2, is DSGVTQTPKHLITATGQRVTLRCSPRSGDLSVYWYQQSLDQGLQFLIQYYNGEERAKGNILERFSAQQFPDLHSELNLSSLELGDSALYFCASSVASGRSGELFFGEGSRLTVL.

The table lists this clonotype with a few counts. This sequence joins TRBV7-9 and TRBJ2-1; 11 bases fit TRBD2. The germline V gene has CDR1 SEHNR and CDR2 FQNEAQ (reference sequence). V lost 2 bases, J lost 8 bases, and 11 bases stayed unmatched. The CDR3 has 17 amino acids. The CDR3 is CASSLRSTSGRSDEQFF. CDR3 nucleotide sequence: TGTGCCAGCAGCTTAAGGAGTACTAGCGGGAGAAGTGATGAGCAGTTCTTC. Variable domain in full (rest from reference TRBV7-9 and TRBJ2-1): DTGVSQNPRHKITKRGQNVTFRCDPISEHNRLYWYRQTLGQGPEFLTYFQNEAQLEKSRLLSDRFSAERPKGSFSTLEIQRTEQGDSAMYLCASSLRSTSGRSDEQFFGPGTRLTVL.

A remark on this clonotype: One junction end disagrees with the germline gene, perhaps due to a read error. The chain employs TRBV20-1 and TRBJ2-7, with 7 bases aligning to TRBD1. This CDR3 contains 11 residues. From germline, CDR1 is DFQATT and CDR2 SNEGSKA (reference sequence). The CDR3 is CSVRDYLTGDF. The CDR3 DNA sequence: TGCAGTGTTAGAGATTACCTCACAGGGGACTTC.

The rearrangement uses TRBV6-1 and TRBJ2-2; either TRBD1 or TRBD2 may fit D (6 bases each). CDR3 size: 14 residues. The ends were cut back, 7 bases at V and 6 bases at J, with 15 bases in the middle. CDR1 and CDR2 (germline): MNHNS, SASEGT. The CDR3 DNA reads as TGTGCCAGCAATACCAACAGGGAGGCCGGGGAGCTGTTTTTT. Its protein is CASNTNREAGELFF.

This clonotype was counted only a few times. This chain connects TRBV2 to TRBJ2-5; perhaps D is TRBD1 or TRBD2 (5 bases each). With 8 bases removed from V and 6 bases from J, the gap between germline ends came to 19 bases. This CDR3 has 14 amino acids. The germline V gene encodes CDR1 SNHLY and CDR2 FYNNEI. In nucleotides, the CDR3 is TGTGCCAGCCCGGGACGAAGGGCTTTCCAGACCCAGTACTTC. This translates into CASPGRRAFQTQYF.

This clonotype was counted only a few times. J is TRBJ2-2 and V is TRBV14; 11 bases match TRBD2. Germline loops: CDR1 SGHDN, CDR2 FVKESK. The CDR3 runs to 19 residues. V lost 6 bases and J lost 2; bases outside the gene matches: 14. CDR3 nucleotides: TGTGCCAGCAGGCAAAGAAACCCCGGGACTAGCGGCAACACCGGGGAGCTGTTTTTT. Amino acids: CASRQRNPGTSGNTGELFF.

V usage is TRBV7-2 and J usage is TRBJ2-1; 11 positions agree with TRBD2. The CDR3 has 15 residues. Germline V gives CDR1 SGHTA, CDR2 FQGNSA. Germline trimming cut 1 base from V and 6 bases from J; bases unmatched to any gene: 2. The CDR3 coding sequence is TGTGCCAGCAGCTTAGTTAGCGGGAGGGCCAATGAGCAGTTCTTC. Its translation is CASSLVSGRANEQFF.

This clonotype was seen many times. The chain links TRBV19 to TRBJ2-1, with 10 bases aligning to TRBD2. The CDR3 covers 16 residues. Looked up from germline, CDR1 is LNHDA and CDR2 is SQIVND (reference sequence). J lost 7 bases, V lost 3 bases, and 9 bases had no gene match. CDR3 region: CASSISGRRSRNEQFF. For the CDR3, the DNA is TGTGCCAGTAGTATTAGCGGGAGGCGCTCCCGGAATGAGCAGTTCTTC.

The rearrangement joins TRBV28 to TRBJ2-7, with 8 bases matching TRBD1. V lost 7 bases and J lost 4; bases outside the gene matches: 18. The CDR3 is 17 amino acids. Germline CDR1 reads MDHEN; CDR2 reads SYDVKM. DNA of the CDR3: TGTGCCAGCATCCCTTCCCCCCTCAGGGGGCACCGGTACGAGCAGTACTTC. Translating gives CASIPSPLRGHRYEQYF.

This clonotype appeared many times. The genes are TRBV20-1 and TRBJ2-7; 11 nucleotides agree with TRBD2. Germline values: CDR1 DFQATT, CDR2 SNEGSKA (reference sequence). J gave up 8 bases and V 6 bases, and 12 bases lay outside the gene matches. This CDR3 comprises 14 residues. CDR3 nucleotides: TGCAGTGCCCATACTCATAGCGGGAGGGCCAAGCAGTACTTC. It translates to CSAHTHSGRAKQYF.

J is TRBJ1-1 and V is TRBV4-1, with 8 nucleotides matching TRBD1. With V trimmed by 0 bases and J by 5 bases, 5 bases remained unmatched. This CDR3 is 15 amino acids long. Germline V gene data show CDR1 as MGHRA and CDR2 as YSYEKL. CDR3 sequence: CASSQDQGAWTEAFF. The CDR3 DNA reads TGCGCCAGCAGCCAAGACCAGGGGGCATGGACTGAAGCTTTCTTT.

This chain uses TRBV28 with TRBJ2-1; 14 bases fit TRBD2. V shed 2 bases and J 4 bases; nucleotides not matched to a gene: 10. This CDR3 is built from 19 residues. The germline V gene has CDR1 MDHEN and CDR2 SYDVKM. CDR3 protein: CASSLNPGTSGSLYNEQFF. The CDR3 nucleotides are TGTGCCAGCAGTTTAAACCCAGGGACTAGCGGGAGCCTTTACAATGAGCAGTTCTTC.

This clonotype appeared many times. The V and J genes are TRBV29-1 and TRBJ2-2; D possibly corresponds to TRBD2 (6 bases). CDR3 size: 13 residues. Germline V CDR1 and CDR2: SQVTM, ANQGSEA. Trimming took off 4 bases at V and 1 base at J, with 7 bases between the two ends. The DNA of the CDR3 is TGCAGCGTTGTTAGCGGGAACACCGGGGAGCTGTTTTTT. Residues: CSVVSGNTGELFF.